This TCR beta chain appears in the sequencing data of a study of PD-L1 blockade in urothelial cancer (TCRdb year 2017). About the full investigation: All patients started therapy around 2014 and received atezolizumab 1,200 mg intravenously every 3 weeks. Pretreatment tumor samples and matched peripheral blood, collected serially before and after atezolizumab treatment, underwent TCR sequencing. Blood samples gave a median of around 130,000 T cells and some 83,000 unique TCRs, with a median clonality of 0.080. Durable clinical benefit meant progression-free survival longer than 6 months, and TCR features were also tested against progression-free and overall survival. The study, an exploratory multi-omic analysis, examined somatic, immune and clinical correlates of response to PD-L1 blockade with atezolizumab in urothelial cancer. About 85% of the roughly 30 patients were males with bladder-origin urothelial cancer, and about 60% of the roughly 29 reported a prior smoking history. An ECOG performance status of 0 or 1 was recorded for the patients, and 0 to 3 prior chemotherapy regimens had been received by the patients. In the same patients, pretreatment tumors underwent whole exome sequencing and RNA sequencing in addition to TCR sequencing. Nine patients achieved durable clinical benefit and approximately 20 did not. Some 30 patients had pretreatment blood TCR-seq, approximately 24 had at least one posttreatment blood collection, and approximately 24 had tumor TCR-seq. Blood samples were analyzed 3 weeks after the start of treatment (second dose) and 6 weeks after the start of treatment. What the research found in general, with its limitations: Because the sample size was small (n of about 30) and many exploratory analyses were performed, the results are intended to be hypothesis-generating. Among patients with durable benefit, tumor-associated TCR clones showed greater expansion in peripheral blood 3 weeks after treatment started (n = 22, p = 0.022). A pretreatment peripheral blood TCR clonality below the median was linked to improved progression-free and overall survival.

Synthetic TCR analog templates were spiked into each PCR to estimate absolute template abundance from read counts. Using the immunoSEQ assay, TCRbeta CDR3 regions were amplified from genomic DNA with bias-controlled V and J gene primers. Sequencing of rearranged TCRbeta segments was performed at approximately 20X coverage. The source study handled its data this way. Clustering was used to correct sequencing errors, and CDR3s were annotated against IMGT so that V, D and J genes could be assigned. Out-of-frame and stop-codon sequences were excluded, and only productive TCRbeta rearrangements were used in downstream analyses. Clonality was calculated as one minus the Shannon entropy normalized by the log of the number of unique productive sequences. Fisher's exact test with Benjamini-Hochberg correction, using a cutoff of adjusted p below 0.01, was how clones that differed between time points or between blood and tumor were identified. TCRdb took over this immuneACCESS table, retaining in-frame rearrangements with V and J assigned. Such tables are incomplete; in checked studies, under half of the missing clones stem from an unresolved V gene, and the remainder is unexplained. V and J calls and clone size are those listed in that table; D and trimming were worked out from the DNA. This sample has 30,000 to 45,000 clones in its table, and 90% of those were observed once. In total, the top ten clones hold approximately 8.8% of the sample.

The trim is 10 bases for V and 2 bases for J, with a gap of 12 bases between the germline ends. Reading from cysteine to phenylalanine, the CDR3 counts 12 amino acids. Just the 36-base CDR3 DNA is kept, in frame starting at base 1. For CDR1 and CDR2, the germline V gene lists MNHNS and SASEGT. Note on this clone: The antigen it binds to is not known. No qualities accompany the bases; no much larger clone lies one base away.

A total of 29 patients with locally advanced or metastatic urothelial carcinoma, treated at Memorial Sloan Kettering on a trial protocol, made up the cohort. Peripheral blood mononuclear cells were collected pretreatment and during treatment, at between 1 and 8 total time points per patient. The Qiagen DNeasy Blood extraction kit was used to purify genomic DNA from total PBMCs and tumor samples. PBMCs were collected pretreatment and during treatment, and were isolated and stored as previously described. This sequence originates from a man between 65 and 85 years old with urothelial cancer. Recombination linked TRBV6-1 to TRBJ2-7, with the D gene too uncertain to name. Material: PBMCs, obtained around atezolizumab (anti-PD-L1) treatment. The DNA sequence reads TGTGCCACGAGCTCCTTAACCTACGAGCAGTACTTC. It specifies CATSSLTYEQYF.